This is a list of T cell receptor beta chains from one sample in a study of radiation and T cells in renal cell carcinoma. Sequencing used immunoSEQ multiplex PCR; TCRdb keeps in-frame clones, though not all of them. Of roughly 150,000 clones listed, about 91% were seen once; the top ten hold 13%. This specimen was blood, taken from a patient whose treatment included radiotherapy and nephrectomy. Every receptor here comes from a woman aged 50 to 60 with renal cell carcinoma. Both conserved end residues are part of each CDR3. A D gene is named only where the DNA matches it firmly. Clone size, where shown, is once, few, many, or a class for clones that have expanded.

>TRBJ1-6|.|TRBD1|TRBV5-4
TGTGCCAGCAGCTTACAGGGGGAGGATTCACCCCTCCACTTT
CASSLQGEDSPLHF
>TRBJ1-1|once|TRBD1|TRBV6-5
TGTGCCAGCAGTTACGCGGGACAGATGAACACTGAAGCTTTCTTT
CASSYAGQMNTEAFF
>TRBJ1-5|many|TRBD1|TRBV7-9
TGTGCCAGCAATCGGGACAGAGGCCAGCCCCAGCATTTT
CASNRDRGQPQHF
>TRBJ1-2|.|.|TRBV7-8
TGTGCCAGCAGCATAGGGGTCGGCTATGGCTACACCTTC
CASSIGVGYGYTF
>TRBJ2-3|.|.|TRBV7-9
TGTGCCAGCAGCCCACCTGGGACTCCTGATACGCAGTATTTT
CASSPPGTPDTQYF
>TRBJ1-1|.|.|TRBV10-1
TGCGCCAGCAGTGAAGTGGACAGATTGCCTAACACTGAAGCTTTCTTT
CASSEVDRLPNTEAFF
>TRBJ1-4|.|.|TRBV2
TGTGCCAGCACCGAAGGGGCCAGGAGTAATGAAAAACTGTTTTTT
CASTEGARSNEKLFF
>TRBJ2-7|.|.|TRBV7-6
TGTGCCAGCAGCGAGAGACCGGGACATCAAAACCGGGAGCAGTACTTC
CASSERPGHQNREQYF
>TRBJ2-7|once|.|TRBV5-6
TGTGCCAGCAGGGAAGCGGGACAAACATTCTACGAGCAGTACTTC
CASREAGQTFYEQYF
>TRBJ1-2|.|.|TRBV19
TGTGCCAGTAGTATAATGGGGCAGGCGGCTAACTATGGCTACACCTTC
CASSIMGQAANYGYTF
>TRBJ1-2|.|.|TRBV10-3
TGTGCCATCAATGACAGATCCCTTAACTATGGCTACACCTTC
CAINDRSLNYGYTF
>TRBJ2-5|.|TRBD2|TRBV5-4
TGTGCCAGCAGCTTGGCGGGGGGGCCAGAGACCCAGTACTTC
CASSLAGGPETQYF
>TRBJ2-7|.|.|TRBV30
TGTGCCTGGAGTGTACGGGGAGACGAGCAGTACTTC
CAWSVRGDEQYF
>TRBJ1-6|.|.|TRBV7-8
TGTGCCAGCAGCTCCCCGGATGGCTATGATTCACCCCTCCACTTT
CASSSPDGYDSPLHF
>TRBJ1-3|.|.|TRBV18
TGTGCCAGCTCACCGTCCGCTGGGGCGCGGGGAAACACCATATATTTT
CASSPSAGARGNTIYF
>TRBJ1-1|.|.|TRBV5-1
TGCGCCAGCGCTTCCTTGGGACAAAACACTGAAGCTTTCTTT
CASASLGQNTEAFF
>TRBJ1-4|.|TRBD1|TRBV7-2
TGTGCCAGCAGCCGAGGGACAGGGAATGAAAAACTGTTTTTT
CASSRGTGNEKLFF
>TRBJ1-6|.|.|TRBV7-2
TGTGCCAGCAGCTTAAACGGGGGGGGTGGTTCACCCCTCCACTTT
CASSLNGGGGSPLHF
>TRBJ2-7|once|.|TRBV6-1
TGTGCCAGCAGTGCAAGGACAGTTAGCTCCTACGAGCAGTACTTC
CASSARTVSSYEQYF
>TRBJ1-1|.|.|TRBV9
TGTGCCAGCAGCGTAGATCACCTTTCGAACACTGAAGCTTTCTTT
CASSVDHLSNTEAFF
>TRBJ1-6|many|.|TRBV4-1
TGCGCCAGCAGCCAAGATACAGGCAATAATTCACCCCTCCACTTT
CASSQDTGNNSPLHF
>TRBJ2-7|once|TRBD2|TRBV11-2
TGTGCCAGCAGCTATAGCGGGGGGACCTACGAGCAGTACTTC
CASSYSGGTYEQYF
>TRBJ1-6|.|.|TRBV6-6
TGTGCTTCCAAGGGTGGGGAGGGCTATAATTCACCCCTCCACTTT
CASKGGEGYNSPLHF
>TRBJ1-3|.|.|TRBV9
TGTGCCAGCAGCGATGAGTTCTCTGGAAACACCATATATTTT
CASSDEFSGNTIYF
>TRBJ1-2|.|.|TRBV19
TGTGCCAGTAGTATCAGGAGTGCCTATGGCTACACCTTC
CASSIRSAYGYTF
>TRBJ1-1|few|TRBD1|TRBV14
TGTGCCAGCAGCCTTAGGACAGGGGTTTGGGACACTGAAGCTTTCTTT
CASSLRTGVWDTEAFF
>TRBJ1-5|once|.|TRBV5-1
TGCGCCAGCAGCTTGGGCGGGTCCAATCAGCCCCAGCATTTT
CASSLGGSNQPQHF